The clone carrying this T cell receptor (beta chain) was recorded a few times. V was shortened by 7 bases and J by 14 bases, with 18 bases between the two germline ends. CDR3 size: 12 residues. Looked up from germline, CDR1 is MNHNS and CDR2 is SASEGT. The data originate from a study of early T cells in non-severe SARS-CoV-2 infection. Via MiXCR, TCRdb re-called the 5' RACE reads, giving one row per CDR3 protein. The table has tens of thousands of distinct CDR3 sequences, roughly 14% seen once. This receptor was taken from an adult who was a healthcare worker with PCR-confirmed SARS-CoV-2 infection or an uninfected control (not recorded which). The sequencing sample was made of whole blood. The chain recombines TRBV6-1 with TRBJ2-4, with D perhaps TRBD1 (6 bases). The CDR3 nucleotides read TGTGCCAGCACCTCCCCAGGACAGATCAAGTACTTC. It yields the protein CASTSPGQIKYF.